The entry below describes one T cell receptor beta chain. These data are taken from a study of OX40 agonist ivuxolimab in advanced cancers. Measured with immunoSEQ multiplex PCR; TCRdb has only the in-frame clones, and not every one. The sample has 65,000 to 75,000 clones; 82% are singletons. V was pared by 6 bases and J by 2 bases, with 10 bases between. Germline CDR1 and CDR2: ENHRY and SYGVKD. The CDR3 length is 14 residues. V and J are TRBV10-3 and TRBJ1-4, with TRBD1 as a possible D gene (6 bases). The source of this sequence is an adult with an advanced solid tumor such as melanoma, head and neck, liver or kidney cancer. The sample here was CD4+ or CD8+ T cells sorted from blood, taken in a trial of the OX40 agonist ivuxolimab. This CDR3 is CAISLGGTNEKLFF. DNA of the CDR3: TGTGCCATCAGCCTAGGGGGGACTAATGAAAAACTGTTTTTT.